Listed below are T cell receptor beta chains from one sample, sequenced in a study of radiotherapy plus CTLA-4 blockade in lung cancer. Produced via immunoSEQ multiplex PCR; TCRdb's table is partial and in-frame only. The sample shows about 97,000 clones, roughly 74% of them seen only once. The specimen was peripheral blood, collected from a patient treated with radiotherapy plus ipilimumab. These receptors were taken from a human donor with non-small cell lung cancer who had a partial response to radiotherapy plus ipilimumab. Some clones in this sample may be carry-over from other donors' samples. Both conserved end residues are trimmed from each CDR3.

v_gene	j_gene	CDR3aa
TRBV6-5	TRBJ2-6	ASAPGSGANVLT
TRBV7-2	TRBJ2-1	ASKIAGGSGNEQF
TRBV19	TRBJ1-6	ASSTSGGYNSPLH
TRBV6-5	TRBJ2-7	ASSQGASYEQY
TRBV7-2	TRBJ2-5	ASSLGRETQY
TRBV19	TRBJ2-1	ASSVTGSSYNEQF
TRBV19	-	ASSPGRGSYEQY
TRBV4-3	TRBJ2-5	ASSQAAALMETQY
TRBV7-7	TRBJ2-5	ASSPGGIGSLETQY
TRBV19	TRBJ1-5	ATRDRSPEPNSNQPQH
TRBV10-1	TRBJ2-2	ASSEIEESGELF
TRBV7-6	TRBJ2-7	ASSLDRAGQGLNYEQY
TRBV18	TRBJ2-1	ASSPDRANEQF
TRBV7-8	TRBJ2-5	ASSLDPRGRGETQY
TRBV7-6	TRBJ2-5	ASSLGGRGKETQY
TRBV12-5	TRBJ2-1	ASGLAAYNEQF
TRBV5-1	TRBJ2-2	ASSLGLAGAPGELF